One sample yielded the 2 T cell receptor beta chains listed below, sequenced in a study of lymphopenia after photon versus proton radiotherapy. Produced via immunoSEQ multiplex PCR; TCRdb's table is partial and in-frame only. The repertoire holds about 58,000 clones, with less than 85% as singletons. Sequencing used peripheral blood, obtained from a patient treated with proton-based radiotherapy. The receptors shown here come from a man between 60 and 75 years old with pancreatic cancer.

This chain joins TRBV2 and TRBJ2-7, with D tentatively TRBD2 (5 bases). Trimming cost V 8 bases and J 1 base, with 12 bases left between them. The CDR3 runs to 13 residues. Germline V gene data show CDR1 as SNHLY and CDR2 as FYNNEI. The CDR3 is CASEAVLSYEQYF. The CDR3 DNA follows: TGTGCCAGCGAAGCGGTGTTATCCTACGAGCAGTACTTC. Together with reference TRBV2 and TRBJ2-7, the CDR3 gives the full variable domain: EPEVTQTPSHQVTQMGQEVILRCVPISNHLYFYWYRQILGQKVEFLVSFYNNEISEKSEIFDDQFSVERPDGSNFTLKIRSTKLEDSAMYFCASEAVLSYEQYFGPGTRLTVT.

CDR3: CASSFVPSGLSGANVLTF. The CDR3 DNA reads as TGCGCCAGCAGCTTTGTTCCTAGCGGACTATCTGGGGCCAACGTCCTGACTTTC. The chain is built from TRBV5-1 and TRBJ2-6; TRBD2 agrees at 7 bases. CDR3 length: 18 amino acids. Unmatched junction bases numbered 9, after V lost 2 bases and J lost 1 base. The germline gives CDR1 SGHRS, CDR2 YFSETQ.